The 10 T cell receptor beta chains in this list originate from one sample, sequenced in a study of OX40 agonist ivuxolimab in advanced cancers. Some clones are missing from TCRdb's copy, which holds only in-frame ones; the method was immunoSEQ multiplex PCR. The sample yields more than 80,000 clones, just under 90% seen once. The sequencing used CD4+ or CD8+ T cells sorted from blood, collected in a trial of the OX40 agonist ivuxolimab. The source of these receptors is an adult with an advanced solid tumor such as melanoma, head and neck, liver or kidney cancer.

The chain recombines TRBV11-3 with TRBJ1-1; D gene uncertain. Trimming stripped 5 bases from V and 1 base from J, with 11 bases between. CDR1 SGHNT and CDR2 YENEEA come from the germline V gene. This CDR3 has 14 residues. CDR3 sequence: CASSQGWGNTEAFF. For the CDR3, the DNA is TGTGCCAGCAGCCAAGGGTGGGGGAACACTGAAGCTTTCTTT.

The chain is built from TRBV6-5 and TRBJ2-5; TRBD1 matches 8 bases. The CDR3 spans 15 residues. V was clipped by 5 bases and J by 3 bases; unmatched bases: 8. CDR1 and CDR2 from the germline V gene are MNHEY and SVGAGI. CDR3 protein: CASSLLGQEEETQYF. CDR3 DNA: TGTGCCAGCAGTCTCCTGGGACAGGAGGAAGAGACCCAGTACTTC.

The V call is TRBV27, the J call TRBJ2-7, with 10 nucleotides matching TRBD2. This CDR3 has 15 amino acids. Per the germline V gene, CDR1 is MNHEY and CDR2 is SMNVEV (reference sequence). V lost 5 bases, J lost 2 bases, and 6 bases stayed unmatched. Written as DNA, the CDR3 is TGTGCCAGCAGTGCCTGGACTAGCGGACCCTACGAGCAGTACTTC. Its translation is CASSAWTSGPYEQYF.

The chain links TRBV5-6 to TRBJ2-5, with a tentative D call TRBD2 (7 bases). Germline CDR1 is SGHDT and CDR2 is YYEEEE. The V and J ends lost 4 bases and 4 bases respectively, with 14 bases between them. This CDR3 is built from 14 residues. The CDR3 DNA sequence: TGTGCCAGCAGCGGGGGGGGCCCATTAGAGACCCAGTACTTC. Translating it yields CASSGGGPLETQYF.

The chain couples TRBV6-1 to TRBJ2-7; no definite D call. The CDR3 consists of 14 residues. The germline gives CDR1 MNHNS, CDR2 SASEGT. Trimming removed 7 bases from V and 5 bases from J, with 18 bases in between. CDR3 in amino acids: CASTPRAYLDEQYF. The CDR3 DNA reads TGTGCCAGCACCCCCCGGGCATATCTGGACGAGCAGTACTTC.

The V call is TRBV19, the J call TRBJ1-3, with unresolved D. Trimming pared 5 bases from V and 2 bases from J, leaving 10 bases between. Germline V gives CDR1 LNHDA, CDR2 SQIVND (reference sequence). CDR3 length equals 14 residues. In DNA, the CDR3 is TGTGCCAGTAGTCCACCGTCAGCTGGAAACACCATATATTTT. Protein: CASSPPSAGNTIYF.

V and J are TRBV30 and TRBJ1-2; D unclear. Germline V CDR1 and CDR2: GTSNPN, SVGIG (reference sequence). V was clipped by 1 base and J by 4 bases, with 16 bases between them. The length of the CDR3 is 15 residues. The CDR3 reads CAWSGREVSVYGYTF. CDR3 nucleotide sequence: TGTGCCTGGAGTGGACGGGAGGTTTCGGTCTATGGCTACACCTTC.

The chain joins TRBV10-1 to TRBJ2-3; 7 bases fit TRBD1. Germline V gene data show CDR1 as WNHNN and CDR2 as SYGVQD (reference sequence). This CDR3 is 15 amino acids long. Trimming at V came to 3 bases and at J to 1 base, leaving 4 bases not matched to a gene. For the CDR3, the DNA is TGCGCCAGCAGTGACGTCGGGACAGGCACAGATACGCAGTATTTT. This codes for CASSDVGTGTDTQYF.

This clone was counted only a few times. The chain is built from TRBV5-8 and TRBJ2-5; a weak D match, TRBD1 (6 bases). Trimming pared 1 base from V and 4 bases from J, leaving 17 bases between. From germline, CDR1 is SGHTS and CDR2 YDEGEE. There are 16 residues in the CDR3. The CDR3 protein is CASSLKGGRERETQYF. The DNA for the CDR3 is TGTGCCAGCAGCTTGAAAGGGGGAAGAGAGCGAGAGACCCAGTACTTC.

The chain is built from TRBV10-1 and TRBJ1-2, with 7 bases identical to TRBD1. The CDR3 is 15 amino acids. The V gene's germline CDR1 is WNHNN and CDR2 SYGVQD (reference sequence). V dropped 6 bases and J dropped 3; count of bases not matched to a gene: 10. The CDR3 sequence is CASSQGGFPDYGYTF. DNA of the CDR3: TGCGCCAGCAGCCAAGGGGGCTTCCCCGACTATGGCTACACCTTC.